Listed below are T cell receptor beta chains from one sample, sequenced in a study of T cell changes during pregnancy in multiple sclerosis. Using immunoSEQ multiplex PCR, the repertoire was profiled, and TCRdb retains in-frame clones only, with some absent. The sample holds 45,000 to 55,000 clones, approximately 92% seen once. The sample consisted of CD4+ T cells from peripheral blood mononuclear cells, taken after pregnancy. Receptor source: a female donor with multiple sclerosis, enrolled in a pregnancy study. The CDR3 runs from the conserved cysteine through the conserved F or W. D genes are given only for firm matches. Some rows mark clone size as missing; the rest say once, few, many or name a class of expanded clone.

J gene,clone size,D gene,V gene,CDR3 protein,CDR3 DNA
TRBJ1-5,NA,NA,TRBV28,CASSPGQRNQPQHF,TGTGCCAGCAGTCCCGGACAGCGCAATCAGCCCCAGCATTTT
TRBJ2-3,NA,TRBD2,TRBV9,CASSPSGRGTDTQYF,TGTGCCAGCAGCCCTAGCGGGCGGGGCACAGATACGCAGTATTTT
TRBJ2-1,NA,NA,TRBV5-1,CASSLGLLSSYNEQFF,TGCGCCAGCAGCCTAGGCCTTCTAAGCTCCTACAATGAGCAGTTCTTC
TRBJ2-2,NA,NA,TRBV5-4,CASSFGATGELFF,TGTGCCAGCAGCTTCGGAGCCACCGGGGAGCTGTTTTTT
TRBJ2-7,once,NA,TRBV28,CASTNPDRYEQYF,TGTGCCAGTACTAACCCCGACAGGTACGAGCAGTACTTC
TRBJ1-5,once,NA,TRBV6-6,CASREGRVGNQPQHF,TGTGCCAGCAGGGAAGGCAGGGTCGGCAATCAGCCCCAGCATTTT
TRBJ2-2,NA,TRBD2,TRBV19,CASNWASGRAAGELFF,TGTGCCAGTAATTGGGCTAGCGGGAGGGCCGCCGGGGAGCTGTTTTTT
TRBJ2-1,NA,TRBD2,TRBV30,CAWSVSWSGSMYEQFF,TGTGCCTGGAGTGTCAGTTGGAGCGGGAGTATGTATGAGCAGTTCTTC
TRBJ1-1,NA,TRBD1,TRBV7-6,CASSPGGFNTEAFF,TGTGCCAGCAGCCCAGGGGGCTTCAACACTGAAGCTTTCTTT
TRBJ2-7,NA,NA,TRBV7-2,CASSIERGGYEQYF,TGTGCCAGCAGCATCGAGAGGGGGGGCTACGAGCAGTACTTC
TRBJ1-3,NA,TRBD1,TRBV4-1,CASTVGQGAYTIYF,TGCGCCAGCACCGTGGGACAGGGGGCCTACACCATATATTTT
TRBJ2-7,NA,TRBD1,TRBV2,CASTLQISGTGGSYEQYF,TGTGCCAGCACTCTACAAATCTCCGGGACAGGGGGCTCCTACGAGCAGTACTTC
TRBJ2-7,NA,TRBD2,TRBV10-2,CASRDSGRGYEQYF,TGCGCCAGCAGAGATAGCGGGAGAGGCTACGAGCAGTACTTC
TRBJ1-1,few,NA,TRBV5-8,CASSRGRGEAFF,TGTGCCAGCAGTCGGGGCAGGGGTGAAGCTTTCTTT
TRBJ1-2,NA,TRBD1,TRBV25-1,CASTGTGGIGYTF,TGTGCCAGCACTGGGACAGGAGGAATTGGCTACACCTTC
TRBJ2-2,NA,TRBD2,TRBV19,CASTRLAGNTGELFF,TGTGCCAGTACACGACTAGCGGGTAACACCGGGGAGCTGTTTTTT
TRBJ2-7,NA,TRBD2,TRBV6-1,CASSLGGIDTYEQYF,TGTGCCAGCAGTCTGGGAGGGATCGACACCTACGAGCAGTACTTC
TRBJ1-5,NA,NA,TRBV6-1,CASSHPRPQHF,TGTGCCAGCAGCCACCCCAGGCCCCAGCATTTT
TRBJ2-3,NA,TRBD2,TRBV7-2,CASSFSGSTDTQYF,TGTGCCAGCAGCTTTAGCGGGAGCACAGATACGCAGTATTTT
TRBJ2-7,NA,TRBD2,TRBV2,CASGGLAGTSPYEQYF,TGTGCCAGCGGAGGACTAGCGGGTACCAGCCCATACGAGCAGTACTTC
TRBJ1-3,NA,NA,TRBV5-3,CARSWDFPGNTIYF,TGTGCCAGAAGCTGGGACTTCCCTGGAAACACCATATATTTT
TRBJ1-4,NA,TRBD1,TRBV5-1,CASSLGIGTGNEKLFF,TGCGCCAGCAGCTTGGGGATCGGGACAGGAAATGAAAAACTGTTTTTT
TRBJ1-5,NA,NA,TRBV15,CATSRDKGVRQPQHF,TGTGCCACCAGCAGAGATAAGGGGGTTAGGCAGCCCCAGCATTTT
TRBJ2-4,few,TRBD1,TRBV27,CASSYAQGAAKNIQYF,TGTGCCAGCAGTTACGCACAGGGGGCAGCCAAAAACATTCAGTACTTC
TRBJ2-5,NA,TRBD2,TRBV18,CASSPRGVQETQYF,TGTGCCAGCTCACCCCGGGGGGTCCAAGAGACCCAGTACTTC
TRBJ2-2,NA,TRBD2,TRBV7-2,CASSWAGTSGSGELFF,TGTGCCAGCAGCTGGGCCGGGACTAGCGGGAGCGGGGAGCTGTTTTTT
TRBJ2-7,NA,NA,TRBV21-1,CASSKSPRSSYEQYF,TGTGCCAGCAGCAAATCGCCGCGGAGCTCCTACGAGCAGTACTTC
TRBJ2-7,NA,NA,TRBV19,CATRNRDSYEQYF,TGTGCCACCCGGAACAGGGACTCCTACGAGCAGTACTTC
TRBJ2-7,NA,TRBD2,TRBV7-8,CASSLARPAGADEQYF,TGTGCCAGCAGCTTAGCCCGCCCCGCGGGAGCGGACGAGCAGTACTTC
TRBJ2-3,NA,TRBD2,TRBV7-3,CASTTVAGATQYF,TGTGCCAGCACCACGGTTGCGGGAGCGACGCAGTATTTT
TRBJ1-5,NA,TRBD1,TRBV6-1,CASSEARVWGQENQPQHF,TGTGCCAGCAGTGAAGCGCGGGTTTGGGGACAGGAGAATCAGCCCCAGCATTTT
TRBJ2-5,once,TRBD2,TRBV7-2,CASSFWLAGASVNHGTQYF,TGTGCCAGCAGCTTCTGGCTAGCGGGAGCTTCAGTTAATCACGGGACCCAGTACTTC
TRBJ2-5,NA,TRBD1,TRBV4-3,CASSQDLGTGQETQYF,TGCGCCAGCAGCCAAGATCTCGGGACAGGTCAAGAGACCCAGTACTTC
TRBJ2-7,NA,TRBD1,TRBV19,CASSIGGQGRSEQYF,TGTGCCAGTAGTATAGGGGGACAGGGACGGAGCGAGCAGTACTTC
TRBJ2-7,NA,TRBD1,TRBV25-1,CATQGGGQGFHEQYF,TGTGCCACCCAGGGAGGGGGACAGGGGTTTCACGAGCAGTACTTC
TRBJ2-7,NA,NA,TRBV6-5,CASSYTTSRYEQYF,TGTGCCAGCAGTTACACAACTAGCAGATACGAGCAGTACTTC
TRBJ2-5,NA,NA,TRBV6-1,CASSPRVPSPETQYF,TGTGCCAGCAGTCCCCGCGTCCCTTCCCCAGAGACCCAGTACTTC
TRBJ2-5,NA,NA,TRBV4-1,CASRGLGRVDRETQYF,TGCGCCAGCAGGGGACTTGGCAGGGTGGATCGAGAGACCCAGTACTTC
TRBJ1-5,NA,NA,TRBV6-6,CASREDGSNQPQHF,TGTGCCAGCAGGGAGGACGGTAGCAATCAGCCCCAGCATTTT
TRBJ1-1,NA,TRBD1,TRBV28,CASSNNRGRKAFF,TGTGCCAGCAGTAACAACAGGGGGCGCAAAGCTTTCTTT
TRBJ1-5,NA,NA,TRBV7-2,CASTASGVYSNQPQHF,TGTGCCAGCACCGCGAGCGGGGTATATAGCAATCAGCCCCAGCATTTT
TRBJ1-1,NA,NA,TRBV5-5,CASSLEGGGHTEAFF,TGTGCCAGCAGCTTGGAGGGGGGGGGCCACACTGAAGCTTTCTTT
TRBJ1-3,NA,NA,TRBV30,CAWSSSQNTIYF,TGTGCCTGGAGTTCGTCCCAGAACACCATATATTTT
TRBJ2-3,NA,TRBD2,TRBV5-4,CASRLSGRASDTQYF,TGTGCCAGCAGGTTAAGTGGGAGGGCCTCAGATACGCAGTATTTT
TRBJ1-2,once,NA,TRBV27,CASSPRTASNYGYTF,TGTGCCAGCAGTCCGAGGACAGCCTCCAACTATGGCTACACCTTC
TRBJ2-2,once,TRBD2,TRBV7-3,CASSISGSRGTGELFF,TGTGCCAGCAGCATAAGCGGGAGTAGAGGCACCGGGGAGCTGTTTTTT
TRBJ2-2,NA,NA,TRBV6-6,CASSYSGSGELFF,TGTGCCAGCAGTTACTCGGGCAGCGGGGAGCTGTTTTTT
TRBJ1-3,NA,TRBD1,TRBV6-5,CASSQGAGGNTIYF,TGTGCCAGCAGCCAGGGGGCTGGTGGAAACACCATATATTTT
TRBJ1-4,NA,TRBD1,TRBV7-9,CASRPTGANEKLFF,TGTGCCAGCAGACCAACAGGGGCTAATGAAAAACTGTTTTTT
TRBJ1-1,NA,NA,TRBV10-2,CASSEQGWTEAFF,TGCGCCAGCAGTGAGCAGGGCTGGACTGAAGCTTTCTTT
TRBJ1-2,NA,NA,TRBV28,CASKFLGLGGRNYGYTF,TGTGCCAGCAAGTTTCTCGGTCTGGGGGGACGTAACTATGGCTACACCTTC
TRBJ2-5,NA,NA,TRBV6-5,CASSQRGGNRETQYF,TGTGCCAGCAGTCAGCGCGGAGGGAATCGAGAGACCCAGTACTTC
TRBJ1-1,NA,NA,TRBV21-1,CASSKGSDRHFEAFF,TGTGCCAGCAGCAAAGGCTCGGACAGACACTTTGAAGCTTTCTTT
TRBJ2-2,NA,NA,TRBV5-4,CASSLEGANTGELFF,TGTGCCAGCAGCTTAGAGGGGGCGAACACCGGGGAGCTGTTTTTT
TRBJ2-5,NA,NA,TRBV7-9,CASSFFLEQETQYF,TGTGCCAGCAGCTTTTTTCTAGAACAAGAGACCCAGTACTTC